These T cell receptor beta chains were read from a single sample in a study of shared clonotypes between healthy human individuals. Clones were read by immunoSEQ multiplex PCR, and TCRdb kept only the in-frame ones, dropping some. Of millions of clones listed, around 95% are singletons. Input material: naive CD4+ T cells sorted from blood. These receptors originate from a man in his late teens or twenties in good health. Each CDR3 is given with its conserved first and last residue. The D gene is left open where the match is weak. Part of the rows lack a size; the others show once, few, many or a class for expanded clones.

v_gene	j_gene	abundance	d_gene	CDR3nt	CDR3aa
TRBV7-8	TRBJ2-3	-	-	TGTGCCAGCAGCTTAGAGGTGAAGTCCGGGAGCACAGATACGCAGTATTTT	CASSLEVKSGSTDTQYF
TRBV19	TRBJ2-2	-	TRBD2	TGTGCCAGTAGTAGGACTAGCGGGGGAAACACCGGGGAGCTGTTTTTT	CASSRTSGGNTGELFF
TRBV6-6	TRBJ1-5	-	-	TGTGCCAGCAGTCGCCGGGACGGAGACAATCAGCCCCAGCATTTT	CASSRRDGDNQPQHF
TRBV5-1	TRBJ1-2	-	TRBD1	TGCGCCAGCAGCCTAGACAGGGGAAACTATGGCTACACCTTC	CASSLDRGNYGYTF
TRBV5-8	TRBJ1-5	-	-	TGTGCCAGCAGCCAAGGGGGAGGACAGCCCCAGCATTTT	CASSQGGGQPQHF
TRBV19	TRBJ1-2	-	-	TGTGCCAGTAGTATAGGGGTATCTGGCTACACCTTC	CASSIGVSGYTF
TRBV10-3	TRBJ1-2	-	-	TGTGCCATCAGCCCACTCCGGGACGCTTATGGCTACACCTTC	CAISPLRDAYGYTF
TRBV30	TRBJ1-5	-	-	TGTGCCTGGAGTGTACATAAGTACAGCCTGAGCAATCAGCCCCAGCATTTT	CAWSVHKYSLSNQPQHF
TRBV29-1	TRBJ1-6	-	-	TGCAGCGTTCCCCGGGTTTATGGTAATTCACCCCTCCACTTT	CSVPRVYGNSPLHF
TRBV30	TRBJ1-2	-	TRBD1	TGTGCCTGGACCGACAGGGCCTATGGCTACACCTTC	CAWTDRAYGYTF
TRBV5-4	TRBJ1-1	once	TRBD1	TGTGCCAGCAGCTTGGGTGGACAGGGGGAGAACACTGAAGCTTTCTTT	CASSLGGQGENTEAFF
TRBV4-1	TRBJ2-1	-	TRBD2	TGCGCCAGCAGCCCGTGGACTAGCGGGAGCGGGAACAATGAGCAGTTCTTC	CASSPWTSGSGNNEQFF
TRBV2	TRBJ1-5	-	TRBD1	TGTGCCAGCAGCGAATCGGACAGGGCCCAGCCCCAGCATTTT	CASSESDRAQPQHF
TRBV4-3	TRBJ2-1	-	TRBD2	TGCGCCAGCAGCCAAGGCGAGGCTAGCGGACTCAATGAGCAGTTCTTC	CASSQGEASGLNEQFF
TRBV7-9	TRBJ1-1	-	-	TGTGCCAGCACCAAGGGTGGGGGGAACACTGAAGCTTTCTTT	CASTKGGGNTEAFF
TRBV7-9	TRBJ2-3	-	TRBD1	TGTGCCAGCAGCTGGACAGGGAGCACAGATACGCAGTATTTT	CASSWTGSTDTQYF
TRBV5-4	TRBJ2-7	-	-	TGTGCCAGCAGCGCGGGACAACGCCTCAACGAGCAGTACTTC	CASSAGQRLNEQYF
TRBV7-9	TRBJ2-3	-	TRBD1	TGTGCCAGCAGCTTAGTAGGGACAGGAAGGTCAGATACGCAGTATTTT	CASSLVGTGRSDTQYF
TRBV5-4	TRBJ2-2	-	-	TGTGCCAGCCGTTGGGGGGATAGCAACACCGGGGAGCTGTTTTTT	CASRWGDSNTGELFF
TRBV9	TRBJ2-2	-	-	TGTGCCAGCAGCGTTAGAGGGGGGCTTTGGCAGTACACCGGGGAGCTGTTTTTT	CASSVRGGLWQYTGELFF
TRBV10-3	TRBJ2-1	-	TRBD1	TGTGCCATCAGTGAAGGGGGACAGGGTTCCTACAATGAGCAGTTCTTC	CAISEGGQGSYNEQFF
TRBV21-1	TRBJ2-7	-	-	TGTGCCAGCAGCAAAGAGGGAGACCTATACGAGCAGTACTTC	CASSKEGDLYEQYF
TRBV30	TRBJ1-3	-	-	TGTGCCTGGAGGCCCACGGACTCTGGAAACACCATATATTTT	CAWRPTDSGNTIYF
TRBV11-2	TRBJ2-3	-	-	TGTGCCAGCAGCCTATCGGGCGGGACCACAGATACGCAGTATTTT	CASSLSGGTTDTQYF
TRBV2	TRBJ2-2	-	-	TGTGCCAGCACGGGGACCGCGAACACCGGGGAGCTGTTTTTT	CASTGTANTGELFF
TRBV6-5	TRBJ1-1	-	TRBD1	TGTGCCAGCAGTTACACCGCGACAGGGGGCACTGAAGCTTTCTTT	CASSYTATGGTEAFF
TRBV5-1	TRBJ2-7	-	TRBD2	TGCGCCAGCAGCTACTCCGGGACTAGGTCTCTCTCCGAGCAGTACTTC	CASSYSGTRSLSEQYF
TRBV10-3	TRBJ2-1	-	-	TGTGCCATCGGGATCGGGCTAGGGGAGCAGTTCTTC	CAIGIGLGEQFF
TRBV19	TRBJ2-2	-	TRBD2	TGTGCCAGTAGCACTCTTGGGACTAGCGGGAGAGTCGGGGAGCTGTTTTTT	CASSTLGTSGRVGELFF